This T cell receptor beta chain is from a study of radiotherapy plus CTLA-4 blockade in lung cancer (dated by TCRdb to the late 2010s). The study in broad terms: Objective responses occurred in around 19% of enrolled patients, and 30% to 35% achieved disease control. General study outcomes and caveats: Increased serum interferon-beta after radiation, together with early dynamic changes in blood T cell clones, were reported to be the strongest predictors of response. TCR clones derived from tumors expanded in peripheral blood after treatment with radiotherapy and ipilimumab.

A few counts support this clone. Its antigen target is currently unknown. Per-nucleotide qualities are absent, and no much larger clonotype sits a single base away. Focal radiation therapy combined with CTLA-4 blockade (ipilimumab) was tested in patients with chemo-refractory metastatic non-small-cell lung cancer. From the cysteine through the phenylalanine, the CDR3 covers 14 amino acids. Only CDR3 DNA remains: 42 bases, in frame from the first base. CDR1 and CDR2 (SGHTA, FQGNSA) derive from the germline V gene. Unmatched junction bases come to 13, with V trimmed by 7 bases and J by 9 bases. Library construction relied on the immunoSEQ multiplex PCR assay. The table was pulled from immuneACCESS by TCRdb, which kept in-frame rearrangements only. Such tables lose some clones; where checked, under half of the loss comes from unresolved V genes, and the rest has no known cause. For this sample the table gives 80,000 or so clones, of which around 76% were detected only once. The ten largest clones take up less than 4% of the sample.

Recombination joined TRBV7-2 with TRBJ2-7; TRBD2 aligns with 9 central bases. This receptor was identified in a human donor with non-small cell lung cancer who had a partial response to radiotherapy plus ipilimumab. Some clones in this sample may be carry-over from other donors' samples. Sequenced here: peripheral blood, sampled from a patient treated with radiotherapy plus ipilimumab. The nucleotide sequence is TGTGCCAGCACCTCCGAATTTAGCGGGGGTGGGCAGTACTTC. Translated, it reads CASTSEFSGGGQYF.